What follows is one T cell receptor beta chain and its context. This sample was taken from a study of identical twins. Every sampled donor was Caucasian and healthy. This CDR3 comprises 16 residues. V lost 3 bases to trimming and J lost 0 bases, with 13 bases between them. Germline CDR1 SGHNT, CDR2 YENEEA. Addition of a universal primer site occurred through template switching, and cDNA carried unique molecular identifiers. Each CDR3 protein is one row after TCRdb ran MiXCR on the 5' RACE reads. Of around 450,000 distinct CDR3 sequences in the sample, approximately 15% were seen once. The data were also submitted as part of a second study, on yellow fever vaccine responses in identical twins. That work contributes: Reports say the vaccine T cell response in twins looked partly convergent and partly personalized.

Source material: CD4+ T cells sorted from blood. The chain recombines TRBV11-3 with TRBJ2-3; the D gene is possibly TRBD1 (6 bases). This receptor was identified in a woman between 18 and 29 years old in good health. The CDR3 DNA reads as TGTGCCAGCAGCTTGGGGACACTCTCTAGCACAGATACGCAGTATTTT. Translating gives CASSLGTLSSTDTQYF.